The 3 T cell receptor beta chains presented below share a single source sample, sequenced in a study of T cells after posttransplantation cyclophosphamide. The method was immunoSEQ multiplex PCR; TCRdb's version includes in-frame clones alone and lacks a portion of them. This sample carries 5,500 to 8,000 clones and no singletons, and roughly 53% goes to the top ten. Cyclophosphamide on days +3 and +4 followed busulfan-fludarabine conditioning and a marrow graft. Sequencing used PBMCs, obtained after allogeneic stem cell transplant with posttransplant cyclophosphamide. The receptors originated from a male patient aged 45-59 years who received an allogeneic stem cell transplant from an unrelated donor, was CMV-positive, and had acute GVHD only. Some T cells may be the graft donor's.

This clone was seen at least ten times. The V call is TRBV4-3, the J call TRBJ1-2; D unclear. The germline V gene has CDR1 LGHNA and CDR2 YSLEER. CDR3 length equals 15 residues. V was pared by 0 bases and J by 4 bases, with 12 bases between. CDR3 residues: CASSQDEGNPYGYTF. DNA of the CDR3: TGCGCCAGCAGCCAAGATGAGGGCAACCCCTATGGCTACACCTTC.

This clone was seen many times. V usage is TRBV29-1 and J usage is TRBJ1-1; 8 bases match TRBD1. The V gene's germline CDR1 is SQVTM and CDR2 ANQGSEA. The trim removed 0 bases at V and 3 bases at J, leaving 12 bases unmatched. The CDR3 covers 17 residues. CDR3 amino acids: CSVEDWQGAGGDTEAFF. CDR3 DNA sequence: TGCAGCGTTGAAGATTGGCAGGGGGCGGGAGGGGACACTGAAGCTTTCTTT.

The chain is built from TRBV14 and TRBJ2-7; maybe TRBD2 (5 bases). CDR1 SGHDN and CDR2 FVKESK come from the germline V gene. V was shortened by 1 base and J by 3 bases, with 10 bases between the two germline ends. The CDR3 has 14 amino acids. CDR3 nucleotide sequence: TGTGCCAGCAGCCAAGTCTCGAGGGACTACGAGCAGTACTTC. This translates into CASSQVSRDYEQYF.